This TCR beta chain was recorded in a study of shared clonotypes between healthy human individuals. Points from the study as a whole: Depth of sequencing was expected to influence donor clonotype sharing.

When replicate PCRs were run on unsorted PBMC, they used approximately 300 ng DNA, approximately 30,000 T cell genomes. Here immunoSEQ multiplex PCR was the method, and the copy in TCRdb shows in-frame clones only, minus some. The sample lists roughly 480,000 clones, around 79% occurring once. Donors were healthy HIV-negative adults without recent acute infections or vaccinations. Caucasian adults residing in Nashville, Tennessee made up all the donors. The V gene's germline CDR1 is MNHEY and CDR2 SVGAGI. The germline V and J ends were trimmed by 6 bases and 3 bases, with 17 bases remaining between them. This CDR3 spans 15 amino acids. In this sample, this clone turned up many times. The antigen is undetermined.

The sample comprised PBMCs. The chain is built from TRBV6-5 and TRBJ1-1, with D perhaps TRBD1 (5 bases). This TCR was recovered from a woman in her forties in good health. Some clones in this sample may be carry-over from other donors' samples. CDR3 in amino acids: CASRHSYRGYTEAFF. The CDR3 nucleotides read TGTGCCAGCAGGCACAGCTATAGGGGTTACACTGAAGCTTTCTTT.